This T cell receptor beta chain was profiled in a study of CD8+ T cells in alopecia areata. Study-wide findings and caveats: Under tofacitinib, fewer expanded CD8+ clones appeared among the top 100 scalp clones. Given one nonresponder, whether baseline CD8+ expansion relates to response remains uncertain.

A word on this clone: Its antigen is undetermined.

Germline loops: CDR1 LGHNA, CDR2 YNFKEQ. J lost 4 bases, V lost 4 bases, and 20 bases had no gene match. The CDR3 runs 21 residues. Described treatment: oral pan-JAK inhibitor, 5-10 mg twice daily. Alopecia areata patients provided lesional scalp punch biopsies and peripheral blood. cDNA reverse transcribed from extracted RNA served as the sequencing template. Assay used: immunoSEQ multiplex PCR; TCRdb lists only in-frame clones, some missing. The sample consists of under 350,000 clones, 58% of them appearing once. The receptor was derived from a human donor with alopecia areata. Sample: CD4+ T cells sorted from blood, taken at week 24, from a patient treated with tofacitinib. This chain connects TRBV4-2 to TRBJ2-6; 9 bases are shared with TRBD1. In nucleotides, the CDR3 is TGTGCCAGCAGCCCGGAGAGGCTTGGGACAGGGACCCCGAGGGGGGCCAACGTCCTGACTTTC. It is translated as CASSPERLGTGTPRGANVLTF.